This entry features one T cell receptor (beta chain) sequence. This entry belongs to a study of blood T cell repertoires in COVID-19. Looking at the study overall: Nucleic acid was either cDNA or gDNA, and it came from T cells, B-cell-depleted T cells, or PBMCs.

Participant age was roughly 18 to 95 years, and participants resided in roughly 25 US areas. Participants reported their clinical history, and cohort assignment relied on those reports. Donors in Cohort 3 counted as recovered after two negative PCRs, clearance, or symptom resolution. The method was immunoSEQ multiplex PCR; TCRdb's version includes in-frame clones alone and lacks a portion of them. The data contain 350,000 to 450,000 clones, less than 90% of them singletons. This CDR3 spans 16 amino acids. With 3 bases removed from V and 6 bases from J, the gap between germline ends came to 18 bases. CDR1 is ENHRY and CDR2 is SYGVKD in the germline V gene.

V and J are TRBV10-3 and TRBJ1-3; a weak D match, TRBD1 (5 bases). This receptor was taken from a woman between 45 and 60 years old who had recovered from COVID-19. Sequencing input: PBMCs or T cells enriched from blood (not recorded which). The CDR3 is CAISDWGAGSSNTIYF. CDR3 bases: TGTGCCATCAGTGATTGGGGCGCAGGTTCGTCAAACACCATATATTTT.